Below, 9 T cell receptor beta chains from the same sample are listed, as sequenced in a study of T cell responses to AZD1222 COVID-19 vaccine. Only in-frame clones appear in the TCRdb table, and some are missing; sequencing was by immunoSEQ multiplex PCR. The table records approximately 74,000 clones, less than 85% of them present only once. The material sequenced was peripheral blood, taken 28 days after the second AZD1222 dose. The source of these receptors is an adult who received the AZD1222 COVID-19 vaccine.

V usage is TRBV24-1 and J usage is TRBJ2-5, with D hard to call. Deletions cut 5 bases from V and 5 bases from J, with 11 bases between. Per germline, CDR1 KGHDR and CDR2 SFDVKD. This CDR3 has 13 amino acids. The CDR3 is CATSGASRETQYF. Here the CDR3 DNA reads TGTGCCACCAGTGGAGCGAGTAGGGAGACCCAGTACTTC.

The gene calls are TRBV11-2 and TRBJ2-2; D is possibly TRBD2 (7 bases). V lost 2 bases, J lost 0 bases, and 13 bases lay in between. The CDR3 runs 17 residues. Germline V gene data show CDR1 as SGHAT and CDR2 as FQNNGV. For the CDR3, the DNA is TGTGCCAGCAGCTTAAAATTAGGGGGGGCGAACACCGGGGAGCTGTTTTTT. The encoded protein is CASSLKLGGANTGELFF.

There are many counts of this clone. CDR3 sequence reads: CASKDDEAGELFF. The CDR3 region has the DNA TGTGCCAGCAAAGATGATGAGGCCGGGGAGCTGTTTTTT. This chain links TRBV6-4 with TRBJ2-2, with D unresolved. V was pared by 7 bases and J by 6 bases, with 12 bases between. CDR1 and CDR2 (germline): MRHNA, SNTAGT. CDR3 length equals 13 residues.

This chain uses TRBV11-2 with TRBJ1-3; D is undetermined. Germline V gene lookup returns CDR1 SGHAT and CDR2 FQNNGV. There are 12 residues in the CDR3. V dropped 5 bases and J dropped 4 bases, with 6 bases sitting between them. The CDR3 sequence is CASSVYGNTIYF. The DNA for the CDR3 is TGTGCCAGCAGCGTGTACGGAAACACCATATATTTT.

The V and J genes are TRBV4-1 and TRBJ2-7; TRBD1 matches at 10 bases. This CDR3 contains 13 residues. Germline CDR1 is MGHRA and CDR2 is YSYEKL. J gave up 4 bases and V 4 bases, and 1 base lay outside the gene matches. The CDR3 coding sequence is TGCGCCAGCAGCCGGGACAGGGGATACGAGCAGTACTTC. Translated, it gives CASSRDRGYEQYF.

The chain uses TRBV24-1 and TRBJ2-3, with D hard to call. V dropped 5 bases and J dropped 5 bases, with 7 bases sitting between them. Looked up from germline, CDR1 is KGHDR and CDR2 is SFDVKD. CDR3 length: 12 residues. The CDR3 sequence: CATSATGDTQYF. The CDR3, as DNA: TGTGCCACCAGTGCCACGGGAGATACGCAGTATTTT.

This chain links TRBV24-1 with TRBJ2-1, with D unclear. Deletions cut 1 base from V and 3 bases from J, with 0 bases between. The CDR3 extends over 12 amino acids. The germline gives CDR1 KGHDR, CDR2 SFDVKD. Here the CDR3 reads CATSDFYNEQFF. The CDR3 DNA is TGTGCCACCAGTGATTTCTACAATGAGCAGTTCTTC.

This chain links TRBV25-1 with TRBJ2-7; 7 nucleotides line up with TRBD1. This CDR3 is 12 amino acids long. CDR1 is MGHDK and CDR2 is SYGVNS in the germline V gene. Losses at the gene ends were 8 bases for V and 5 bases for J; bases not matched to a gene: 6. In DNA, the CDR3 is TGTGCCAGCGAACAGGGGCGGGACGAGCAGTACTTC. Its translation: CASEQGRDEQYF.

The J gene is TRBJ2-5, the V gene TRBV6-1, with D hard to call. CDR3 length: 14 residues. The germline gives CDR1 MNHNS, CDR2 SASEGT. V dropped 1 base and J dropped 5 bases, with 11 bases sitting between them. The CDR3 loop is CASSEVRSPETQYF. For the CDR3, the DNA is TGTGCCAGCAGTGAAGTGCGAAGCCCGGAGACCCAGTACTTC.